A single TCR beta chain is shown here with its context. The sample comes from a study of blood T cell repertoires in COVID-19. Study as a whole: PBMCs, B-cell-depleted T cells, or T cells provided the cDNA or gDNA that made up the material.

Germline CDR1 and CDR2: SEHNR and FQNEAQ (reference sequence). CDR3 size: 17 residues. V lost 1 base to trimming and J lost 4 bases; unmatched junction nucleotides: 4. Profiled with immunoSEQ multiplex PCR; TCRdb holds only in-frame clones, not every one. The table records around 250,000 clones, under 90% of them present only once. The sample consisted of PBMCs or T cells enriched from blood (not recorded which). This sequence joins TRBV7-9 and TRBJ2-2; 12 bases align to TRBD2. This TCR was sampled from a young man who had recovered from COVID-19. In DNA, the CDR3 is TGTGCCAGCAGCTTAGGACTAGCGGGAGCGAGCACCGGGGAGCTGTTTTTT. Encoded protein: CASSLGLAGASTGELFF.